The 18 T cell receptor beta chains presented below share a single source sample, sequenced in a study of blood T cell repertoires in COVID-19. Assay: immunoSEQ multiplex PCR; the TCRdb copy retains only in-frame clones and omits some. This table has fewer than 90,000 clones, nearly 95% appearing once. The source material was peripheral blood. These receptors came from a human donor with active COVID-19. The donor label of this sample is uncertain.

The chain is built from TRBV18 and TRBJ1-3; D unresolved. V was clipped by 2 bases and J by 0 bases, with 11 bases between them. CDR3 length: 16 residues. The V gene's germline CDR1 is KGHSH and CDR2 LQKENI. As DNA, the CDR3 is TGTGCCAGCTCACCAAGGGAGGCGGGCTCTGGAAACACCATATATTTT. It yields the protein CASSPREAGSGNTIYF.

The chain joins TRBV6-6 to TRBJ2-5, with D maybe TRBD1 (5 bases). The CDR3 loop spans 15 amino acids. From germline, CDR1 is MNHNY and CDR2 SVGAGI (reference sequence). Deletions cut 2 bases from V and 4 bases from J, with 14 bases between. CDR3 region: CASSYDSLGRETQYF. The CDR3 DNA reads as TGTGCCAGCAGTTACGACAGCCTGGGAAGAGAGACCCAGTACTTC.

V is TRBV11-2 and J is TRBJ2-2; 7 bases map to TRBD1. Germline loops: CDR1 SGHAT, CDR2 FQNNGV. The CDR3 contains 16 residues. J gave up 7 bases and V 5 bases, and 13 bases lay outside the gene matches. This CDR3 reads CASSRGTEWGVGELFF. CDR3 bases: TGTGCCAGCAGCCGTGGGACAGAATGGGGCGTCGGGGAGCTGTTTTTT.

The rearrangement links TRBV6-1 to TRBJ1-6, with D possibly matching TRBD1 (5 bases). V was trimmed by 2 bases and J by 3 bases, leaving 11 bases between them. The CDR3 spans 16 residues. Germline CDR1 is MNHNS and CDR2 is SASEGT. CDR3 protein: CASSEFYRSYNSPLHF. CDR3 nucleotides: TGTGCCAGCAGTGAATTCTACAGGAGCTATAATTCACCCCTCCACTTT.

This chain joins TRBV4-3 and TRBJ2-7; TRBD1 agrees at 8 bases. CDR3 length equals 17 residues. The germline V gene has CDR1 LGHNA and CDR2 YSLEER. V dropped 0 bases and J dropped 1; count of bases not matched to a gene: 8. For the CDR3, the DNA is TGCGCCAGCAGCCAAGATCGTTGGGGGACAGGTTCCTACGAGCAGTACTTC. Translation: CASSQDRWGTGSYEQYF.

The rearrangement uses TRBV5-1 and TRBJ2-2, with 10 bases lining up with TRBD1. Per germline, CDR1 SGHRS and CDR2 YFSETQ. The CDR3 extends over 15 amino acids. The junction had 11 bases not matched to a gene; V was cut back by 8 bases and J by 7 bases. The CDR3 DNA follows: TGCGCCAGTGGACAGGGACAGGGGAGTTTCGGGGAGCTGTTTTTT. It encodes CASGQGQGSFGELFF.

This chain uses TRBV24-1 with TRBJ2-2; possible D gene TRBD1, 6 bases. This CDR3 comprises 18 residues. Per the germline V gene, CDR1 is KGHDR and CDR2 is SFDVKD. V lost 4 bases and J lost 2, with 19 bases in between. CDR3 region: CATSDLPGRGNNTGELFF. As DNA, the CDR3 is TGTGCCACCAGTGACCTGCCTGGAAGGGGGAACAACACCGGGGAGCTGTTTTTT.

This chain links TRBV2 with TRBJ1-2; D possibly corresponds to TRBD1 (5 bases). CDR1 SNHLY and CDR2 FYNNEI come from the germline V gene. The CDR3 length is 14 residues. V dropped 8 bases and J dropped 2 bases, with 15 bases sitting between them. CDR3 coding DNA: TGTGCCAGCTCCCCTATGACAGCAAACTATGGCTACACCTTC. This sequence encodes CASSPMTANYGYTF. The full variable domain, rest sourced from reference TRBV2 and TRBJ1-2, is EPEVTQTPSHQVTQMGQEVILRCVPISNHLYFYWYRQILGQKVEFLVSFYNNEISEKSEIFDDQFSVERPDGSNFTLKIRSTKLEDSAMYFCASSPMTANYGYTFGSGTRLTVV.

The CDR3 DNA follows: TGTGCCAGCAGCGGGACAGGGGCCGCTGAGCAGTTCTTC. This encodes CASSGTGAAEQFF. The chain combines TRBV12-3 or TRBV12-4 with TRBJ2-1; TRBD1 aligns across 10 bases. The length of the CDR3 is 13 residues. J gave up 9 bases and V 6 bases, and 5 bases lay outside the gene matches.

This sequence joins TRBV19 and TRBJ1-2; TRBD1 is a possible D gene (6 bases). CDR3 length: 13 amino acids. Trimming stripped 5 bases from V and 7 bases from J, with 14 bases between. Germline V gene lookup returns CDR1 LNHDA and CDR2 SQIVND (reference sequence). CDR3 sequence reads: CASSPRGRGGYTF. CDR3 coding DNA: TGTGCCAGTAGTCCGCGGGGGCGAGGTGGCTACACCTTC. Based on the CDR3 plus reference TRBV19 and TRBJ1-2, the full variable domain is DGGITQSPKYLFRKEGQNVTLSCEQNLNHDAMYWYRQDPGQGLRLIYYSQIVNDFQKGDIAEGYSVSREKKESFPLTVTSAQKNPTAFYLCASSPRGRGGYTFGSGTRLTVV.

J is TRBJ2-5 and V is TRBV5-4, with 13 bases identical to TRBD2. The junction had 6 bases not matched to a gene; V was cut back by 9 bases and J by 1 base. The germline V gene has CDR1 SGHNT and CDR2 YYREEE (reference sequence). This CDR3 contains 15 residues. CDR3 region: CAIIRTSGSQETQYF. The CDR3 bases are TGTGCCATCATACGGACTAGCGGGAGCCAAGAGACCCAGTACTTC.

The chain links TRBV18 to TRBJ2-1; D perhaps matches TRBD2 (5 bases). The CDR3 is made up of 16 amino acids. V was shortened by 1 base and J by 0 bases, with 10 bases between the two germline ends. In germline, CDR1 is KGHSH, CDR2 LQKENI. CDR3 protein: CASSPLTGSSYNEQFF. CDR3 nucleotide sequence: TGTGCCAGCTCACCACTAACGGGGAGCTCCTACAATGAGCAGTTCTTC.

This clone was seen just once. This chain joins TRBV3-1 (or the pseudogene TRBV3-2) and TRBJ1-1; D is undetermined. The germline V gene has CDR1 LGHDT and CDR2 YNNKEL (reference sequence). Trimming pared 1 base from V and 0 bases from J, leaving 6 bases between. This CDR3 is built from 14 residues. The CDR3 region has the DNA TGTGCCAGCAGCCAAGTAGGAGTGAACACTGAAGCTTTCTTT. Translation: CASSQVGVNTEAFF.

There are a few counts of this clone. The chain is built from TRBV7-9 and TRBJ1-3; the D gene is possibly TRBD1 (6 bases). V lost 4 bases and J lost 4, with 14 bases in between. This CDR3 is 15 amino acids long. Germline-derived CDR1 and CDR2 are SEHNR and FQNEAQ (reference sequence). The CDR3, as DNA: TGTGCCAGCAGCTGGAGTACAGGGATAGGAAACACCATATATTTT. Translated: CASSWSTGIGNTIYF.

This chain joins TRBV5-6 and TRBJ2-1; D call uncertain. Per the germline V gene, CDR1 is SGHDT and CDR2 is YYEEEE. Trimming cost V 2 bases and J 5 bases, with 5 bases left between them. The CDR3 has 12 amino acids. The CDR3 protein is CASSFSDNEQFF. The CDR3 bases are TGTGCCAGCAGCTTTTCCGACAATGAGCAGTTCTTC.

The V gene is TRBV5-1, the J gene TRBJ2-7; D is undetermined. V was cut by 5 bases and J by 5 bases, with 8 bases left in between. The CDR3 extends over 11 amino acids. The germline V gene has CDR1 SGHRS and CDR2 YFSETQ. The CDR3 nucleotides are TGCGCCAGCAGAAGAGGTGACGAGCAGTACTTC. It is translated as CASRRGDEQYF.

The chain links TRBV7-2 to TRBJ2-7, with 8 positions matching TRBD1. The CDR3 runs to 13 residues. The J segment lost 5 bases and the V segment lost 3 bases, leaving 3 bases of the junction unmatched. Germline assignment: CDR1 SGHTA and CDR2 FQGNSA. DNA of the CDR3: TGTGCCAGCAGCTTTGACAGGGGCCACGAGCAGTACTTC. The encoded protein is CASSFDRGHEQYF.

CDR3 sequence reads: CASSSTTDTTYNEQFF. The DNA for the CDR3 is TGTGCCAGCAGCTCCACCACAGACACGACCTACAATGAGCAGTTCTTC. The V and J genes are TRBV7-2 and TRBJ2-1, with D unresolved. With 4 bases removed from V and 2 bases from J, the gap between germline ends came to 15 bases. CDR3 length: 16 amino acids. Germline CDR1 is SGHTA and CDR2 is FQGNSA.